The source of this T cell receptor (beta chain) is a study of blood T cells in healthy people across ages (dated by TCRdb to about 2015). General notes on the study: Template switching captured roughly one uniquely barcoded TCR beta cDNA molecule per two T cells in model experiments. Age-related changes in TCR beta repertoire diversity were measured in the study by deep sequencing normalized with unique cDNA molecular identifiers. Four age groups were formed from the donors: young (average approximately 15 years), middle-aged (just under 40), aged (roughly 58) and long-lived (around 80). Using the same blood draw, the study looked at two additional independent replicas of 1 million unique cDNA reads for two donors, one aged 18 to 30 and the other aged 80 or older.

The roughly 37 donors, aged about 6 to 100 years, were systemically healthy Caucasian individuals from Russia. Around 10 milliliters of peripheral blood were collected from each donor into EDTA-treated Vacutainer tubes. Ficoll-Paque density-gradient centrifugation was used to isolate PBMCs, with at least 6.5 million per sample. Total RNA was extracted from PBMCs with Trizol reagent, with at least 6 micrograms obtained per sample. Naive CD45RAhigh/CD27high T cell percentages were measured by flow cytometry on a PBMC aliquot from every donor. Study-level results and caveats: Observed TCR beta diversity per million T cells fell roughly linearly with age, and a significant reduction was already apparent by age roughly 40. Estimates of total diversity based on one million sequenced T cells were regarded as lower bounds and as underestimates. Conclusive comparison of naive and antigen-experienced compartments was prevented by the profiling of bulk unsorted PBMCs. Compared with the aged group, more naive CD4+ T cells, fewer expanded clones and increased TCR diversity were shown by the long-lived group, suggesting age selection. There was a strong correlation between observed TCR beta diversity and the percentage of naive T cells measured by flow cytometry. Donor CMV infection status was unknown, potentially confounding age-related changes in expanded clonotypes.

Libraries were constructed by 5' RACE. Sequencing relied on an Illumina HiSeq 2500. A second PCR of 7 to 11 cycles was performed with a sample-barcoded 5' primer and a J-beta primer mix. A unique molecular identifier was introduced onto each TCR beta cDNA molecule by a template-switch 5' adaptor carrying 12 random nucleotides. Each sample yielded at least 3 million CDR3-containing paired-end reads. All of the RNA was converted into first-strand cDNA using the Mint cDNA synthesis kit, with a TRBC-specific oligonucleotide serving as the primer. Following uracil-DNA glycosylase treatment, all cDNA underwent a first 18-cycle PCR with the universal primers M1SS and BC2_uni_R. The published analysis was carried out like this. For normalization, 1 million high-quality reads were randomly selected from each sample, with every read carrying a distinct molecular identifier. Instead of being binned into consensus sequences, reads with shared molecular identifiers were discarded. MiTCR, set to a Q25 quality threshold and the strictest error-elimination algorithm, was used for CDR3 identification, clonotype clustering and error correction. Lower-bound total TCR beta diversity was estimated with a nonparametric unseen species model using Euler transformation. Through fastp at Q25 and MiXCR, TCRdb rebuilt clones from the public reads, retaining in-frame beta chains. All rows with the same CDR3 protein become a single entry with the most common DNA and genes. The V and J calls reflect TCRdb's pipeline rather than the authors' work. Present in this sample are some 760,000 distinct CDR3 sequences, around a quarter of which were seen just once. More than 8% of the sample goes to the ten largest clones.

This clonotype turned up a few times. Its binding antigen is unknown. Base qualities are not at hand, and no much larger clone is one base apart. CDR1 and CDR2 are read off the germline V gene (reference sequence) as DFQATT and SNEGSKA. The CDR3, from cysteine to phenylalanine, totals 15 residues. Here the CDR3 DNA is all that survives: 45 bases in frame from base 1. V trim: 4 bases; J trim: 6 bases; unmatched bases: 15. These data were also filed under a second study, of T cells of mothers and their children. The second paper further reports: Nine systemically healthy Caucasian individuals, comprising three mothers and their six children, were included as donors. cDNA synthesis used all of the extracted RNA, with approximately 1.4 ug of RNA in each 15 ul reaction. In the second PCR, the M1S primer introduced both the sample barcodes and 2-4 random nucleotides. Over 8 million TCR beta CDR3 reads came from each mother, compared with around 3 million reads from each child. Thymic selection shapes the output of TCR recombination in a similar way in related and unrelated pairs, and inherited differences have a minor effect. Normalized repertoire overlap was always slightly but never significantly higher in related than unrelated mother-child pairs. With a sensitivity of 90 to 100 clones per million clonotypes, no persistent microchimeric T cell clones were detected. The study used deep NGS to compare TCR beta repertoires of mothers and children, seeking features distinguishing related mother-child pairs from unrelated individuals. On average, the children were roughly 12 +/- 4 years old, while the mothers were around 42 +/- 4 years old. After adapters were ligated using NEBNext reagents, the libraries underwent 100+100 nt paired-end sequencing on an Illumina HiSeq 2000. To prevent cross-contamination, the mother and child libraries were prepared one month apart and sequenced in separate runs. Each donor had between roughly 450,000 and 2,100,000 distinct TCR beta clonotypes identified. Naive TCR beta clonotypes were estimated from low-frequency clonotypes matched to each donor's FACS-determined naive share, without sorting.

The rearranged chain carries TRBV20-1 and TRBJ2-7; 7 central nucleotides agree with TRBD2. Sequenced sample: blood. The TCR originated in a boy aged 10-17 years in good health. The CDR3 amino acid sequence is: CSANPLRESLGEQYF. The nucleotide sequence is given as TGCAGTGCTAACCCTCTGCGGGAGTCCCTCGGCGAGCAGTACTTC.